The text below deals with one TCR beta chain. The target antigen is unknown. A second PCR, run for about 6 to 11 cycles, used a sample-barcoded 5' primer plus a J-beta primer mix. Each CDR3 protein is one row after TCRdb ran MiXCR on the 5' RACE reads. This table holds 630,000 or so distinct CDR3 sequences, about 32% found once. This entry belongs to a study of blood T cells in healthy people across ages. Study-level results: There were more naive CD4+ cells and higher diversity in long-lived donors than in aged donors.

CDR1 is DFQATT, CDR2 SNEGSKA, per germline (reference sequence). Between the trimmed V and J ends, which lost 2 bases and 4 bases, there was a span of 14 bases. The CDR3 is 14 amino acids. Every donor gave 9.5 to 10 milliliters of peripheral blood. At least 6.5 million PBMCs were isolated per sample. J is TRBJ1-2 and V is TRBV20-1; no firm D call. Material for sequencing was blood. The source of this sequence is a woman of 80 years or more in good health. The CDR3 sequence is CSARFTFPGYGYTF. For the CDR3, the DNA is TGCAGTGCTAGATTCACGTTCCCCGGCTATGGCTACACCTTC.